A single sample is the source of the 20 T cell receptor beta chains below, sequenced in a study of OX40 agonist ivuxolimab in advanced cancers. Using immunoSEQ multiplex PCR, the repertoire was profiled, and TCRdb retains in-frame clones only, with some absent. The data show 30,000 to 35,000 clones, roughly four fifths seen once. Here the sequenced sample was CD4+ or CD8+ T cells sorted from blood, taken in a trial of the OX40 agonist ivuxolimab. The source is an adult with an advanced solid tumor such as melanoma, head and neck, liver or kidney cancer.

The chain uses TRBV11-2 and TRBJ2-3, with TRBD2 matching over 7 bases. CDR3 length: 15 residues. The V gene end was trimmed by 1 base and the J gene end by 5 bases; junction bases not matched to a gene: 6. Germline V lookup: CDR1 SGHAT, CDR2 FQNNGV. The CDR3 DNA follows: TGTGCCAGCAGCTTAGTTGCGGGGGTGGTAGATACGCAGTATTTT. Translated: CASSLVAGVVDTQYF.

This chain joins TRBV10-1 and TRBJ1-1; D is undetermined. The germline V gene has CDR1 WNHNN and CDR2 SYGVQD (reference sequence). Trimming cost V 7 bases and J 1 base, with 10 bases left between them. The CDR3 contains 13 residues. The CDR3 DNA reads as TGCGCCAGCACTGACCATCAGAACACTGAAGCTTTCTTT. Residues: CASTDHQNTEAFF.

V gene TRBV5-1 combines with J gene TRBJ2-7; a possible D gene is TRBD1 (6 bases). The germline CDR1 and CDR2 sequences are SGHRS and YFSETQ. CDR3 length equals 12 residues. With 4 bases removed from V and 5 bases from J, the gap between germline ends came to 10 bases. The CDR3 DNA is TGCGCCAGCAGCCCACAGGGCCACGAGCAGTACTTC. Its translation is CASSPQGHEQYF.

The V gene is TRBV7-9, the J gene TRBJ2-5; TRBD2 might be the D (6 bases). The end of the DNA fits TRBJ2-7 better, so the J call may be wrong. The CDR3 covers 12 residues. CDR1 is SEHNR and CDR2 is FQNEAQ in the germline V gene (reference sequence). CDR3 region: CASSSSGDEQYF. For the CDR3, the DNA is TGTGCCAGCAGCTCCTCGGGGGACGAGCAGTACTTC.

V and J are TRBV7-8 and TRBJ2-7; a weak D match, TRBD2 (6 bases). The length of the CDR3 is 15 residues. V was shortened by 2 bases and J by 1 base, with 12 bases between the two germline ends. Germline loops: CDR1 SGHVS, CDR2 FQNEAQ. CDR3 sequence (DNA): TGTGCCAGCAGCTTAACCCGGACTACGTCCTACGAGCAGTACTTC. Protein: CASSLTRTTSYEQYF.

This clone was recorded only once. The rearrangement links TRBV29-1 to TRBJ1-2; D may be TRBD1 (5 bases). V lost 4 bases to trimming and J lost 5 bases, with 8 bases between them. The CDR3 loop spans 11 amino acids. CDR1 is SQVTM, CDR2 ANQGSEA, per germline. The CDR3 DNA reads as TGCAGCGTTGTGGCAGGGTATGGCTACACCTTC. Its protein is CSVVAGYGYTF. Based on the CDR3 plus reference TRBV29-1 and TRBJ1-2, the full variable domain is SAVISQKPSRDICQRGTSLTIQCQVDSQVTMMFWYRQQPGQSLTLIATANQGSEATYESGFVIDKFPISRPNLTFSTLTVSNMSPEDSSIYLCSVVAGYGYTFGSGTRLTVV.

The chain links TRBV28 to TRBJ1-1; D is uncertain. The CDR3 has 10 amino acids. The germline gives CDR1 MDHEN, CDR2 SYDVKM. V was pared by 8 bases and J by 1 base, with 2 bases between. CDR3 sequence: CASRNTEAFF. The CDR3 DNA reads TGTGCCAGCCGGAACACTGAAGCTTTCTTT.

This clone was counted only a few times. The chain combines TRBV7-2 with TRBJ2-7; the D gene is possibly TRBD1 (6 bases). Germline lookup yields CDR1 SGHTA and CDR2 FQGNSA. Trimming removed 4 bases at V and 2 bases at J, with 9 bases between. This CDR3 has 13 amino acids. CDR3 sequence (DNA): TGTGCCAGCAGCTCGGCAGGGGCCTACGAGCAGTACTTC. This gives the protein CASSSAGAYEQYF.

This clone came up once. The V gene is TRBV4-1, the J gene TRBJ2-3, with 9 nucleotides matching TRBD2. Germline V lookup: CDR1 MGHRA, CDR2 YSYEKL. The CDR3 spans 17 residues. The J segment lost 2 bases and the V segment lost 0 bases, leaving 6 bases of the junction unmatched. This CDR3 reads CASSQEPSGMVTDTQYF. The CDR3 DNA follows: TGCGCCAGCAGCCAAGAACCTAGCGGGATGGTCACAGATACGCAGTATTTT.

This chain uses TRBV4-1 with TRBJ1-2, with TRBD1 matching over 7 bases. The germline CDR1 and CDR2 sequences are MGHRA and YSYEKL. V shed 0 bases, J shed 4 bases, and the junction held 2 bases outside the gene matches. The CDR3 spans 14 residues. This CDR3 is CASSQDTGAYGYTF. The CDR3 nucleotides are TGCGCCAGCAGCCAAGATACAGGGGCCTATGGCTACACCTTC.

The gene calls are TRBV15 and TRBJ1-5; weak D call: TRBD1 (5 bases). Per germline, CDR1 LNHNV and CDR2 YYDKDF (reference sequence). The V and J ends lost 4 bases and 2 bases respectively, with 12 bases between them. The CDR3 length is 15 residues. The CDR3 coding sequence is TGTGCCACCAGCACCGCCGGGGACGGCAATCAGCCCCAGCATTTT. This codes for CATSTAGDGNQPQHF.

This clone was recorded a few times. The chain has TRBV6-6 and TRBJ1-2; 7 positions agree with TRBD1. The CDR3 has 14 residues. The V segment lost 2 bases and the J segment 4 bases; nucleotides outside the gene matches: 4. CDR1 and CDR2 (germline): MNHNY, SVGAGI (reference sequence). The CDR3 sequence: CASSYERTGYGYTF. CDR3 in DNA: TGTGCCAGCAGTTACGAAAGGACAGGCTATGGCTACACCTTC.

The V and J genes are TRBV9 and TRBJ2-2, with D possibly being TRBD2 (6 bases). This CDR3 region has 15 residues. The germline V and J ends were trimmed by 3 bases and 3 bases, with 12 bases remaining between them. Germline V CDR1 and CDR2: SGDLS, YYNGEE. DNA of the CDR3: TGTGCCAGCAGCGGCGCCGGGACTTACACCGGGGAGCTGTTTTTT. Its translation is CASSGAGTYTGELFF.

This clone has a handful of counts. This chain links TRBV11-2 with TRBJ1-1; D is unresolved. Trimming removed 2 bases from V and 0 bases from J, with 4 bases in between. This CDR3 region has 13 residues. CDR1 SGHAT and CDR2 FQNNGV come from the germline V gene. The CDR3 sequence is CASSLYLNTEAFF. The DNA of the CDR3 is TGTGCCAGCAGCTTATACCTGAACACTGAAGCTTTCTTT.

The chain carries TRBV19 and TRBJ2-1, with D perhaps matching TRBD2 (5 bases). Germline CDR1 LNHDA, CDR2 SQIVND (reference sequence). The CDR3 length is 14 residues. V dropped 4 bases and J dropped 1 base, with 8 bases sitting between them. CDR3 nucleotides: TGTGCCAGTAGTACCCTAGCTTCCTACAATGAGCAGTTCTTC. This encodes CASSTLASYNEQFF.

The chain combines TRBV7-6 with TRBJ2-5; D remains unclear. The J call may be faulty, since TRBJ2-7 better matches the DNA end. The CDR3 contains 14 residues. Germline CDR1 and CDR2: SGHVS and FNYEAQ. CDR3 bases: TGTGCCAGCAGCTTAGGGCAGAGTCCATACGAGCAGTACTTC. Its translation is CASSLGQSPYEQYF.

The chain recombines TRBV5-1 with TRBJ2-7; 9 bases match TRBD1. V shed 3 bases, J shed 6 bases, and the junction held 13 bases outside the gene matches. CDR3 size: 16 residues. CDR1 is SGHRS, CDR2 YFSETQ, per germline. Here the CDR3 reads CASSSLQPTGGAEQYF. In DNA form, the CDR3 reads TGCGCCAGCAGCTCCCTTCAGCCCACAGGGGGCGCCGAGCAGTACTTC.

This chain links TRBV6-1 with TRBJ1-2; 7 positions match TRBD1. The CDR3 is 14 amino acids. Trimming cost V 4 bases and J 6 bases; bases outside gene matches: 8. Germline CDR1 reads MNHNS; CDR2 reads SASEGT. The DNA for the CDR3 is TGTGCCAGCAGTGCCAGGGGGGAGGCGGATGGCTACACCTTC. It encodes CASSARGEADGYTF.

The chain carries TRBV27 and TRBJ2-7; TRBD1 matches at 7 bases. Germline values: CDR1 MNHEY, CDR2 SMNVEV (reference sequence). V gave up 0 bases and J gave up 0 bases; unmatched junction bases: 5. This CDR3 spans 16 amino acids. The CDR3, as DNA: TGTGCCAGCAGTTTATCCCCGGGACAGATCTCCTACGAGCAGTACTTC. Its translation: CASSLSPGQISYEQYF.

In this sample, this clone turned up once. This chain links TRBV11-3 with TRBJ2-2; tentative D call: TRBD1 (7 bases). Trimming cost V 5 bases and J 5 bases, with 18 bases left between them. CDR1 and CDR2 (germline): SGHNT, YENEEA. This CDR3 has 16 residues. CDR3 nucleotide sequence: TGTGCCAGCAGCCGGGGGCGAGGGGGCGGGACCGGGGAGCTGTTTTTT. It yields the protein CASSRGRGGGTGELFF.